Presented here are 9 T cell receptor beta chains from one specimen sequenced in a study of control samples from healthy donors and cancer patients. The repertoire was sequenced with immunoSEQ multiplex PCR; TCRdb's copy has only in-frame clones and lacks some. The repertoire holds about 89,000 clones, with over 75% as singletons. The material sequenced was blood. The receptor set was obtained from a woman in her 40s in good health.

The rearrangement links TRBV25-1 to TRBJ2-5; possible D gene TRBD2, 6 bases. CDR3 length: 14 amino acids. Germline V gene lookup returns CDR1 MGHDK and CDR2 SYGVNS. Trimming took 1 base from V and 5 from J, leaving 11 bases between them. CDR3 sequence (DNA): TGTGCCAGCAGTGAATGGGGTAGCGGTGAGACCCAGTACTTC. Translated: CASSEWGSGETQYF.

The rearrangement joins TRBV19 to TRBJ2-7, with D possibly matching TRBD2 (6 bases). This CDR3 is 14 amino acids long. The V and J ends lost 1 base and 3 bases respectively, with 10 bases between them. CDR1 is LNHDA and CDR2 is SQIVND in the germline V gene (reference sequence). CDR3 sequence reads: CASSIGDGSYEQYF. CDR3 bases: TGTGCCAGTAGTATAGGGGACGGGAGCTACGAGCAGTACTTC.

The chain is built from TRBV2 and TRBJ1-5, with no clear D. Germline V gene sequence: CDR1 SNHLY, CDR2 FYNNEI. The CDR3 is made up of 14 amino acids. V was pared by 4 bases and J by 1 base, with 8 bases between. Here the CDR3 reads CASSGATSNQPQHF. The CDR3, as DNA: TGTGCCAGCAGTGGGGCGACGAGCAATCAGCCCCAGCATTTT. The whole variable domain, remainder taken from reference TRBV2 and TRBJ1-5, is EPEVTQTPSHQVTQMGQEVILRCVPISNHLYFYWYRQILGQKVEFLVSFYNNEISEKSEIFDDQFSVERPDGSNFTLKIRSTKLEDSAMYFCASSGATSNQPQHFGDGTRLSIL.

This chain joins TRBV2 and TRBJ2-6; 8 positions agree with TRBD1. The CDR3 sequence is 18 residues long. J lost 0 bases, V lost 8 bases, and 12 bases had no gene match. Germline V gene lookup returns CDR1 SNHLY and CDR2 FYNNEI. CDR3 nucleotides: TGTGCCAGCGTGGACAGGGACGTCTGGAGCTCTGGGGCCAACGTCCTGACTTTC. This sequence encodes CASVDRDVWSSGANVLTF.

The chain employs TRBV30 and TRBJ2-3; 10 nucleotides agree with TRBD2. CDR3 size: 12 residues. Trimming removed 2 bases from V and 11 bases from J; junction bases left unmatched: 4. Germline V lookup: CDR1 GTSNPN, CDR2 SVGIG (reference sequence). The CDR3 spells CAWSSGGARQYF. The CDR3 region has the DNA TGTGCCTGGAGTAGCGGGGGGGCAAGGCAGTATTTT. The whole variable domain, filled in from reference TRBV30 and TRBJ2-3, reads SQTIHQWPATLVQPVGSPLSLECTVEGTSNPNLYWYRQAAGRGLQLLFYSVGIGQISSEVPQNLSASRPQDRQFILSSKKLLLSDSGFYLCAWSSGGARQYFGPGTRLTVL.

V usage is TRBV3-1 (or the pseudogene TRBV3-2) and J usage is TRBJ2-1; D might be TRBD2 (6 bases). V lost 1 base and J lost 0, with 7 bases in between. The length of the CDR3 is 15 residues. Germline CDR1 reads LGHDT; CDR2 reads YNNKEL (reference sequence). CDR3 bases: TGTGCCAGCAGCCAAGGGGAGGACTCCTACAATGAGCAGTTCTTC. Its translation: CASSQGEDSYNEQFF.

This sequence joins TRBV4-1 and TRBJ2-1; D perhaps matches TRBD1 (5 bases). This CDR3 spans 14 amino acids. Germline loops: CDR1 MGHRA, CDR2 YSYEKL. V lost 8 bases to trimming and J lost 6 bases, with 17 bases between them. The CDR3 protein is CASGWVGQGNEQFF. For the CDR3, the DNA is TGCGCCAGCGGGTGGGTAGGGCAGGGCAATGAGCAGTTCTTC.

CDR3 sequence (DNA): TGTGCCAGCAGCCCGGATAAGGGGGGGCAGGATACGCAGTATTTT. It codes for CASSPDKGGQDTQYF. The chain uses TRBV9 and TRBJ2-3; maybe TRBD2 (7 bases). This CDR3 has 15 amino acids. Germline loops: CDR1 SGDLS, CDR2 YYNGEE. V was pared by 4 bases and J by 6 bases, with 18 bases between.

The rearrangement uses TRBV7-9 and TRBJ1-1; tentative D call: TRBD1 (5 bases). V lost 6 bases to trimming and J lost 3 bases, with 11 bases between them. The CDR3 has 13 amino acids. The germline V gene encodes CDR1 SEHNR and CDR2 FQNEAQ (reference sequence). CDR3: CASRPLRDTEAFF. In DNA form, the CDR3 reads TGTGCCAGCAGACCCCTCAGGGACACTGAAGCTTTCTTT.